This T cell receptor beta chain was sequenced for a study of T cells after yellow fever vaccination. Study-wide points: The presence of abundant clonotypes contaminating from the bulk population was possible in FACS-sorted repertoires.

In the case of this clonotype: Antigen specificity is unknown.

The CDR3 has 16 residues. V lost 5 bases to trimming and J lost 0 bases, with 14 bases between them. CDR1 and CDR2 (germline): LGHNT, FRNRAP. One entry per CDR3 protein results from TCRdb running MiXCR on the 5' RACE reads. The sample records about 170,000 distinct CDR3 sequences, 11% being singletons. Sequencing was performed on CD8+ T cells sorted from PBMCs, taken 15 days after the yellow fever booster vaccination. The chain links TRBV12-5 to TRBJ1-5, with a tentative D call TRBD1 (6 bases). The source of this sequence is a man aged 18 to 35 who received the YFV17D yellow fever vaccine. The CDR3 is CASGTQGLGSNQPQHF. In nucleotides, the CDR3 is TGTGCTAGTGGTACCCAGGGGTTGGGTAGCAATCAGCCCCAGCATTTT.